This T cell receptor (beta chain) was identified during a study of shared clonotypes between healthy human individuals. The CDR3 sequence is 15 residues long. Germline trimming cut 0 bases from V and 7 bases from J; bases unmatched to any gene: 5. The V gene's germline CDR1 is SGHVS and CDR2 FQNEAQ. Worth noting for this clone: Its antigen is not known.

Study-wide results and caveats: Rarefaction showed sorted-subset sequencing was incomplete despite large depth. Enrolling few donors narrowed the genetic and exposure-history diversity that was represented.

Deep-level settings were used for running the assay. Sequencing was performed with immunoSEQ multiplex PCR; in TCRdb, only in-frame clones are kept and a portion is missing. The sample holds a few million clones; around 93% are singletons and the top ten take 1.5% to 2%. Naive CD8 isolation took CD45RO-negative cells positively selected for CCR7 and excluded terminally differentiated effector memory CD45RA+ cells. The healthy adult donors were HIV-negative and reported no recent acute infections or vaccinations. The receptor's source is a man younger than 30 in good health. Some clones in this sample may be carry-over from other donors' samples. The chain recombines TRBV7-8 with TRBJ2-7, with TRBD1 matching 11 bases. The source material was naive CD8+ T cells from PBMCs. The CDR3 bases are TGTGCCAGCAGCTTAGCGGAGGGACAGGGGGTGGAGCAGTACTTC. It codes for CASSLAEGQGVEQYF.